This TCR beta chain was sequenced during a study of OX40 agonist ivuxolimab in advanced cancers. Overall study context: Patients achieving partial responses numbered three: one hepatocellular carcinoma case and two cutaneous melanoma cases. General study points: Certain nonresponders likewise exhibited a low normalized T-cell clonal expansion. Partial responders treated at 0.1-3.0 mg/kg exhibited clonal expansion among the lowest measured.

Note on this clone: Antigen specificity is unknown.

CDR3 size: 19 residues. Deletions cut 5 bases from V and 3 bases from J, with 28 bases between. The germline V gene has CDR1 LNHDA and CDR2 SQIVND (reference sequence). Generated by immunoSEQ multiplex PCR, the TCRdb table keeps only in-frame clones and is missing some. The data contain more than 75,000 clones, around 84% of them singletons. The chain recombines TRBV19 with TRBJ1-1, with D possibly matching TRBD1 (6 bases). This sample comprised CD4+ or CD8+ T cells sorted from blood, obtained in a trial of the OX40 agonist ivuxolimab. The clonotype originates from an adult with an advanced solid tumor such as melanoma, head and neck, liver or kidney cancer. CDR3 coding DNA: TGTGCCAGTAGTTCACTTCCGGGACATAAGAAGACATCTGACACTGAAGCTTTCTTT. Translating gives CASSSLPGHKKTSDTEAFF.